Following are 6 T cell receptor beta chains from one sample sequenced in a study of CXCR3-negative and CXCR3-positive naive CD8 T cells. Whole-study findings and limits: The TRB CDR3s that CXCR3-positive naive cells carried were more hydrophobic than those of CXCR3-negative naive cells.

5' RACE with UMI labels generated the TRB cDNA libraries. One entry per CDR3 protein, without DNA, is what TCRdb gives after re-calling the 5' RACE reads. This sample's table reports some 6,600 distinct CDR3 sequences. For these receptors, no antigen is known. Material for sequencing was naive CXCR3+ CD8+ T cells from blood. As for subset: CD45RO-CCR7+CD27+CD95- naive CD8+ T cells expressing CXCR3 (TNR3+). The receptor source for this set is a human donor in good health. Some clones in this sample may be carry-over from other donors' samples.

The chain carries TRBV4-3 and TRBJ1-5; without DNA, the TCRdb call of TRBD1 cannot be checked. CDR3 length: 15 amino acids. Germline-derived CDR1 and CDR2 are LGHNA and YSLEER. The chain's CDR3 is CASSQTGGMNQPQHF.

This sequence joins TRBV15 and TRBJ1-2; TCRdb lists TRBD1, though no DNA is available to test this call. The CDR3 sequence is 15 residues long. CDR1 LNHNV and CDR2 YYDKDF come from the germline V gene (reference sequence). CDR3 region: CATSRDRTGGGGYTF.

Frequency places this clonotype as medium-sized (0.01 to 0.1%). The CDR3 region is CASSQGLAGGRSADTQYF. The chain employs TRBV7-6 and TRBJ2-3; TCRdb's D call, TRBD2, is unchecked because there is no DNA. The CDR3 contains 18 residues. The V gene's germline CDR1 is SGHVS and CDR2 FNYEAQ.

CDR3 in amino acids: CASSLIPSGDEQYF. V gene TRBV7-2 combines with J gene TRBJ2-7; with no DNA, the TCRdb D assignment of TRBD2 cannot be verified. The CDR3 covers 14 residues. Per germline, CDR1 SGHTA and CDR2 FQGNSA. Variable domain in full (rest from reference TRBV7-2 and TRBJ2-7): GAGVSQSPSNKVTEKGKDVELRCDPISGHTALYWYRQSLGQGLEFLIYFQGNSAPDKSGLPSDRFSAERTGGSVSTLTIQRTQQEDSAVYLCASSLIPSGDEQYFGPGTRLTVT.

The chain links TRBV4-1 to TRBJ2-1; TCRdb's D call, TRBD2, is unchecked because there is no DNA. The V gene's germline CDR1 is MGHRA and CDR2 YSYEKL. There are 16 residues in the CDR3. The chain's CDR3 is CASSQDWTSGPYEQYF.

This clonotype is identified as medium-sized (0.01 to 0.1%) from frequency. The chain has TRBV7-2 and TRBJ2-2; TCRdb picks TRBD1, but there is no DNA to check that call. This CDR3 has 13 amino acids. The germline gives CDR1 SGHTA, CDR2 FQGNSA. The CDR3 region is CASSPGTTGELFF.